This T cell receptor beta chain derives from a study of T cells in tuberculosis. No alpha-beta pairing information exists for these sequences. Sequencing was performed with immunoSEQ multiplex PCR; in TCRdb, only in-frame clones are kept and a portion is missing. Of about 59,000 clones in the sample, around 86% are singletons; the top ten hold 9.5% to 15%. CDR1 and CDR2 from the germline V gene are WNHNN and SYGVQD (reference sequence). V lost 0 bases, J lost 0 bases, and 9 bases lay in between. The CDR3 contains 16 residues. After thawing and overnight rest, PBMC were stained with GMM-loaded CD1B tetramer, viability dye and anti-CD3 for sorting. CD1B tetramers were loaded with Rhodococcus equi-derived C32 glucose monomycolate.

The V gene is TRBV10-1, the J gene TRBJ2-1; perhaps TRBD1 as D (6 bases). Sample: CD1b-GMM tetramer-negative cells sorted from PBMCs. The clonotype comes from an adult woman with latent tuberculosis. The DNA for the CDR3 is TGCGCCAGCAGTGAGTCGTGGGGGCCCTCCTACAATGAGCAGTTCTTC. Its protein product is CASSESWGPSYNEQFF.